This T cell receptor (beta chain) was retrieved from a study of radiotherapy plus CTLA-4 blockade in lung cancer. This CDR3 has 18 amino acids. Germline loops: CDR1 SGHAT, CDR2 FQNNGV. J was trimmed by 3 bases and V by 3 bases; bases with no gene match: 11. This clone was observed a few times. Profiling relied on immunoSEQ multiplex PCR, and the TCRdb table lists in-frame clones only, not all of them. The table includes some 52,000 clones, 79% detected once. Sample: peripheral blood, taken from a patient treated with radiotherapy plus ipilimumab. The rearrangement links TRBV11-2 to TRBJ2-1, with 10 bases aligning to TRBD2. This sequence originates from a human donor with non-small cell lung cancer who had a partial response to radiotherapy plus ipilimumab. The CDR3 protein is CASSLKLAGMMSYNEQFF. CDR3 nucleotide sequence: TGTGCCAGCAGCTTGAAACTAGCGGGGATGATGAGCTACAATGAGCAGTTCTTC.